The 21 T cell receptor beta chains presented below share a single source sample, sequenced in a study of neurological immune-mediated disorders. One entry per CDR3 protein, called by TCRdb with MiXCR from the 5' RACE reads. The profile shows tens of thousands of distinct CDR3 sequences, around 3.1% of them singletons. Sequencing was done on a sample of PBMCs. The receptors shown here come from a man aged 35 to 55 with multiple sclerosis.

This clonotype was picked up many times. The chain joins TRBV7-2 to TRBJ2-3, with D possibly matching TRBD2 (5 bases). Per the germline V gene, CDR1 is SGHTA and CDR2 is FQGNSA. This CDR3 region has 16 residues. V was clipped by 1 base and J by 1 base, with 12 bases between them. The CDR3 sequence: CASSLGGSAGTDTQYF. Here the CDR3 DNA reads TGTGCCAGCAGCTTAGGAGGGTCGGCGGGCACAGATACGCAGTATTTT.

This clonotype was seen ten or more times. The gene calls are TRBV7-2 and TRBJ1-2; 10 bases are shared with TRBD1. The CDR3 runs 13 residues. The ends lost 10 bases at V and 2 bases at J; junction bases unmatched: 4. Germline CDR1 is SGHTA and CDR2 is FQGNSA. CDR3 nucleotide sequence: TGTGCCACCGGACAGGGGGTCAACTATGGCTACACCTTC. This sequence encodes CATGQGVNYGYTF.

A few counts support this clonotype. V and J are TRBV16 and TRBJ1-5; D is ambiguous. V was clipped by 0 bases and J by 0 bases, with 9 bases between them. This CDR3 has 16 residues. The V gene's germline CDR1 is KGHSY and CDR2 FQNENV. DNA of the CDR3: TGTGCCAGCAGCCAATCGAGGAGCTTTAGCAATCAGCCCCAGCATTTT. It translates to CASSQSRSFSNQPQHF.

This clonotype was counted many times. V gene TRBV3-1 combines with J gene TRBJ2-3, with D possibly matching TRBD2 (7 bases). The CDR3 has 18 amino acids. Germline V gives CDR1 LGHDT, CDR2 YNNKEL (reference sequence). Between the trimmed V and J ends, which lost 0 bases and 3 bases, there was a span of 19 bases. In DNA form, the CDR3 reads TGTGCCAGCAGCCAAGAAGGTATAGGGGGGGTTGTGACAGATACGCAGTATTTT. Protein: CASSQEGIGGVVTDTQYF.

This clonotype counts as medium-sized (0.01 to 0.1%). The J gene is TRBJ2-7, the V gene TRBV4-1; TRBD2 is a possible D gene (5 bases). The ends were cut back, 1 base at V and 2 bases at J, with 9 bases in the middle. CDR3 size: 14 residues. Germline assignment: CDR1 MGHRA and CDR2 YSYEKL. This CDR3 reads CASSQVGETYEQYF. DNA of the CDR3: TGCGCCAGCAGCCAAGTGGGAGAGACCTACGAGCAGTACTTC.

This clonotype appeared many times. An end of the junction does not agree with germline; a read error may underlie this. The chain links TRBV4-1 to TRBJ1-5; D gene uncertain. CDR1 is MGHRA and CDR2 is YSYEKL in the germline V gene. The CDR3 is 15 residues long. CDR3 DNA: TGCGCCAGCAGCAAAGGGTACACTAGCAATCAGCCCCAGAATTTT. Translation gives CASSKGYTSNQPQNF.

This clonotype was found many times. V and J are TRBV5-1 and TRBJ2-6, with D possibly matching TRBD1 (5 bases). Germline CDR1 SGHRS, CDR2 YFSETQ. The CDR3 loop spans 16 amino acids. V was cut by 1 base and J by 2 bases, with 10 bases left in between. The CDR3 reads CASSLPLQAGANVLTF. DNA for the CDR3: TGCGCCAGCAGCTTGCCCTTACAGGCTGGGGCCAACGTCCTGACTTTC.

There are many counts of this clonotype. The chain recombines TRBV11-2 with TRBJ2-7; D perhaps matches TRBD1 (6 bases). CDR1 is SGHAT, CDR2 FQNNGV, per germline. This CDR3 contains 14 residues. V lost 5 bases and J lost 6, with 17 bases in between. The CDR3 nucleotides are TGTGCCAGCAGCCCATACAGGGTTTGGGTCGAGCAGTACTTC. It encodes CASSPYRVWVEQYF.

This clonotype occurred many times. CDR3 in amino acids: CSASGRSTWGETQYF. CDR3 bases: TGCAGTGCCTCAGGTAGATCGACGTGGGGAGAGACCCAGTACTTC. The chain has TRBV20-1 and TRBJ2-5; no firm D call. The germline V gene encodes CDR1 DFQATT and CDR2 SNEGSKA (reference sequence). V lost 6 bases and J lost 4, with 21 bases in between. The CDR3 consists of 15 residues.

This clonotype was counted ten times or more. The chain couples TRBV20-1 to TRBJ2-5; D remains ambiguous. Germline V gene data show CDR1 as DFQATT and CDR2 as SNEGSKA (reference sequence). V dropped 1 base and J dropped 2 bases, with 5 bases sitting between them. There are 12 residues in the CDR3. Here the CDR3 DNA reads TGCAGTGCTAGAGTCAGTCAAGAGACCCAGTACTTC. Its translation: CSARVSQETQYF.

This clonotype was found a few times. The genes are TRBV11-2 and TRBJ1-5, with D perhaps matching TRBD1 (5 bases). CDR1 SGHAT and CDR2 FQNNGV come from the germline V gene. The V end was cut by 5 bases, the J end by 6 bases, with 14 bases between. The CDR3 spans 14 residues. The CDR3 DNA reads TGTGCCAGCAGCCCCGGACACGGAGGTCAGCCCCAGCATTTT. Amino acids: CASSPGHGGQPQHF.

This clonotype was seen repeatedly, ten times or more. The rearrangement links TRBV20-1 to TRBJ2-4, with TRBD2 matching over 8 bases. Germline loops: CDR1 DFQATT, CDR2 SNEGSKA (reference sequence). Unmatched junction bases numbered 2, after V lost 2 bases and J lost 5 bases. CDR3 length equals 13 residues. CDR3 nucleotides: TGCAGTGCTAGAATTAGCGGGGAAAACATTCAGTACTTC. The encoded protein is CSARISGENIQYF.

This clonotype was detected many times. The chain has TRBV5-1 and TRBJ2-2; 15 bases agree with TRBD2. The V and J ends lost 5 bases and 5 bases, in that order; junction bases with no gene match: 7. CDR3 length: 17 amino acids. Per germline, CDR1 SGHRS and CDR2 YFSETQ. In DNA, the CDR3 is TGCGCCAGCAGGAGGACTAGCGGGGGGGCCCGAACCGGGGAGCTGTTTTTT. Translated: CASRRTSGGARTGELFF. The variable domain in full, with the rest retrieved from reference TRBV5-1 and TRBJ2-2, is KAGVTQTPRYLIKTRGQQVTLSCSPISGHRSVSWYQQTPGQGLQFLFEYFSETQRNKGNFPGRFSGRQFSNSRSEMNVSTLELGDSALYLCASRRTSGGARTGELFFGEGSRLTVL.

In its sample, this clonotype was seen many times. This sequence joins TRBV20-1 and TRBJ1-4; 7 positions agree with TRBD1. The V gene's germline CDR1 is DFQATT and CDR2 SNEGSKA (reference sequence). This CDR3 region has 14 residues. The V segment lost 5 bases and the J segment 7 bases; nucleotides outside the gene matches: 10. Here the CDR3 reads CSALRQGGSEKLFF. Written as DNA, the CDR3 is TGCAGTGCTTTGAGACAGGGCGGGAGTGAAAAACTGTTTTTT.

The table lists this clonotype with many counts. The chain joins TRBV28 to TRBJ2-2; no clear D. Between the trimmed V and J ends, which lost 8 bases and 4 bases, there was a span of 17 bases. The CDR3 sequence is 15 residues long. The V gene's germline CDR1 is MDHEN and CDR2 SYDVKM. This chain's CDR3 is CASRASRPATGELFF. CDR3 DNA sequence: TGTGCCAGCCGAGCGAGCCGCCCAGCCACCGGGGAGCTGTTTTTT.

Ten or more counts support this clonotype. V and J are TRBV6-5 and TRBJ2-3; D not certain. CDR3 length: 13 amino acids. CDR1 and CDR2 from the germline V gene are MNHEY and SVGAGI. V dropped 5 bases and J dropped 2 bases, with 8 bases sitting between them. The CDR3 DNA reads as TGTGCCAGCAGTCTTTCTATCACAGATACGCAGTATTTT. Residues: CASSLSITDTQYF.

Ten or more counts support this clonotype. The V call is TRBV5-1, the J call TRBJ2-1; TRBD2 matches 11 bases. The CDR3 loop spans 15 amino acids. CDR1 and CDR2 from the germline V gene are SGHRS and YFSETQ. V dropped 1 base and J dropped 7; count of bases not matched to a gene: 4. CDR3 region: CASSLRLAGGNEQFF. The CDR3 DNA is TGCGCCAGCAGCTTGCGGCTAGCGGGGGGAAATGAGCAGTTCTTC.

CDR3 in amino acids: CASRGQPNEKLFF. The CDR3, as DNA: TGTGCCAGCAGGGGGCAGCCTAATGAAAAACTGTTTTTT. The chain links TRBV2 to TRBJ1-4; D perhaps matches TRBD1 (5 bases). The ends were cut back, 6 bases at V and 3 bases at J, with 8 bases in the middle. Germline CDR1 reads SNHLY; CDR2 reads FYNNEI. The CDR3 totals 13 residues.

This clonotype has ten or more counts. The chain recombines TRBV10-3 with TRBJ2-3; no firm D call. The CDR3 length is 13 residues. V lost 0 bases to trimming and J lost 5 bases, with 6 bases between them. From germline, CDR1 is ENHRY and CDR2 SYGVKD. The CDR3 sequence is CAISESKEDTQYF. The CDR3 DNA sequence: TGTGCCATCAGTGAGTCGAAGGAAGATACGCAGTATTTT.

This clonotype has a count of ten or more. The J gene is TRBJ2-1, the V gene TRBV24-1, with D perhaps matching TRBD1 (5 bases). This CDR3 is built from 14 residues. Trimming removed 11 bases from V and 0 bases from J, with 13 bases in between. Germline CDR1 is KGHDR and CDR2 is SFDVKD. CDR3 amino acids: CASSQGFSYNEQFF. The CDR3 coding sequence is TGTGCCAGTTCGCAGGGCTTCTCCTACAATGAGCAGTTCTTC.

This clonotype was picked up many times. The chain couples TRBV6-2 or TRBV6-3 to TRBJ2-3; D is uncertain. Trimming stripped 7 bases from V and 5 bases from J, with 13 bases between. Germline CDR1 reads MNHEY; CDR2 reads SVGEGT. The CDR3 is made up of 13 amino acids. The CDR3 DNA follows: TGTGCCAGCACCACGTTTGGGGAAGATACGCAGTATTTT. Its protein is CASTTFGEDTQYF.